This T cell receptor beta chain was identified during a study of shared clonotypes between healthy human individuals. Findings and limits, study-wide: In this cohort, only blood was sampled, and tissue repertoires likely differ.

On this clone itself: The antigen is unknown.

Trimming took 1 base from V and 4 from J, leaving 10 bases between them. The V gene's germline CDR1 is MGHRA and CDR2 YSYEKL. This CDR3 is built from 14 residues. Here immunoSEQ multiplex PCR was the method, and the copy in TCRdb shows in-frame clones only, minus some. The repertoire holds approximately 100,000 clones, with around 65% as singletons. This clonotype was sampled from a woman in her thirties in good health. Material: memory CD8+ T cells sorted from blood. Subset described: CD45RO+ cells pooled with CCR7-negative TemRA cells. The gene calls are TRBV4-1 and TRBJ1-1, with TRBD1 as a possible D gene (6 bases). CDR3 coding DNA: TGCGCCAGCAGCCAAGTCGGGGGCGGCACTGAAGCTTTCTTT. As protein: CASSQVGGGTEAFF.